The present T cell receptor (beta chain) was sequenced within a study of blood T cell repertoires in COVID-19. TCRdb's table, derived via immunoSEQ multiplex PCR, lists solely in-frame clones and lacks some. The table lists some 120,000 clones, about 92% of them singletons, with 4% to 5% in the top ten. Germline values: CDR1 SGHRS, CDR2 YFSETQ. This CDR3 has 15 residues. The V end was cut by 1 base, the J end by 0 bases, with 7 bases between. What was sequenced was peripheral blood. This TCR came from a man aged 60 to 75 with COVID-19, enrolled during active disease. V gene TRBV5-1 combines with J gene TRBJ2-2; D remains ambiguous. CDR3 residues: CASSLPPSNTGELFF. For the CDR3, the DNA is TGCGCCAGCAGCTTGCCCCCGTCGAACACCGGGGAGCTGTTTTTT.